These 2 T cell receptor beta chains were all obtained from the same sample, sequenced in a study of blood T cells in healthy people across ages. Next came a second PCR, run for about 6 to 12 cycles, which used a sample-barcoded 5' primer along with a J-beta primer mix. From the 5' RACE reads, TCRdb called clonotypes with MiXCR, one entry per CDR3 protein. Among some 550,000 distinct CDR3 sequences listed, around 48% were seen once. Sequencing input: blood. These receptors all come from a man at least 80 years old in good health.

This clonotype was found many times. The chain uses TRBV10-3 and TRBJ2-5; the match to TRBD2 covers 10 bases. CDR1 is ENHRY and CDR2 is SYGVKD in the germline V gene. V dropped 3 bases and J dropped 2; count of bases not matched to a gene: 3. The CDR3 length is 15 residues. CDR3 coding DNA: TGTGCCATCAGTGATTATAGCGGGAGGCAAGAGACCCAGTACTTC. Protein: CAISDYSGRQETQYF.

This rearrangement joins TRBV7-2 to TRBJ2-7; no definite D call. The DNA end lines up better with TRBJ2-5; the J call may be wrong. Looked up from germline, CDR1 is SGHTA and CDR2 is FQGNSA. The CDR3 contains 13 residues. CDR3 sequence: CASSHLRQKTQYF. The CDR3 nucleotides are TGTGCCAGCAGCCACCTTCGGCAGAAGACCCAGTACTTC.